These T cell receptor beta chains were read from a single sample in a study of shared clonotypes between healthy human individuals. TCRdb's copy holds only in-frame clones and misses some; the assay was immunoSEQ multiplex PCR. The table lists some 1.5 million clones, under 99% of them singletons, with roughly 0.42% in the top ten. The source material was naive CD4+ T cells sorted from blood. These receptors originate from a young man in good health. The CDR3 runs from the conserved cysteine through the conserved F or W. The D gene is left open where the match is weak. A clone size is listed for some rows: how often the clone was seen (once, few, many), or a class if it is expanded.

CDR3 protein: CASSALRYSGNTIYF
CDR3 DNA: TGTGCCAGCAGTGCCCTCCGTTACTCTGGAAACACCATATATTTT
J gene: TRBJ1-3
D gene: .
V gene: TRBV6-4
clone size: .

CDR3 protein: CASSFPGTDTQYF
CDR3 DNA: TGCGCCAGCAGCTTCCCAGGGACAGATACGCAGTATTTT
J gene: TRBJ2-3
D gene: .
V gene: TRBV5-1
clone size: few

CDR3 protein: CASSHGQGREQYF
CDR3 DNA: TGCGCCAGCAGCCACGGACAGGGTCGGGAGCAGTACTTC
J gene: TRBJ2-7
D gene: TRBD1
V gene: TRBV5-1
clone size: .

CDR3 protein: CASSRSVSTEQFF
CDR3 DNA: TGTGCCAGCAGCCGATCAGTGTCTACCGAGCAGTTCTTC
J gene: TRBJ2-1
D gene: .
V gene: TRBV7-2
clone size: .

CDR3 protein: CASSVRETSYNEQFF
CDR3 DNA: TGCGCCAGCAGCGTCCGGGAGACCTCCTACAATGAGCAGTTCTTC
J gene: TRBJ2-1
D gene: .
V gene: TRBV5-1
clone size: .

CDR3 protein: CASSRTSPPSYNEQFF
CDR3 DNA: TGTGCCAGCTCGCGAACTAGTCCCCCCTCCTACAATGAGCAGTTCTTC
J gene: TRBJ2-1
D gene: .
V gene: TRBV18
clone size: .

CDR3 protein: CASSIVLLETQYF
CDR3 DNA: TGTGCCAGTAGTATTGTGTTGTTGGAGACCCAGTACTTC
J gene: TRBJ2-5
D gene: .
V gene: TRBV19
clone size: .

CDR3 protein: CASSLARTMNTEAFF
CDR3 DNA: TGTGCCAGCAGCTTAGCCAGAACCATGAACACTGAAGCTTTCTTT
J gene: TRBJ1-1
D gene: .
V gene: TRBV11-2
clone size: .

CDR3 protein: CAISFGSTGATDTQYF
CDR3 DNA: TGTGCCATCAGTTTCGGGTCAACAGGGGCGACAGATACGCAGTATTTT
J gene: TRBJ2-3
D gene: TRBD1
V gene: TRBV10-3
clone size: .

CDR3 protein: CSISPLRELFF
CDR3 DNA: TGCAGTATTTCCCCTCTCCGGGAGCTGTTTTTT
J gene: TRBJ2-2
D gene: .
V gene: TRBV20-1
clone size: .

CDR3 protein: CASSIGSTNEKLFF
CDR3 DNA: TGTGCCAGTAGTATTGGATCAACTAATGAAAAACTGTTTTTT
J gene: TRBJ1-4
D gene: .
V gene: TRBV19
clone size: .

CDR3 protein: CASSTEGLLLYEQYF
CDR3 DNA: TGCGCCAGCAGCACCGAGGGACTCCTATTATACGAGCAGTACTTC
J gene: TRBJ2-7
D gene: .
V gene: TRBV5-1
clone size: .

CDR3 protein: CASSYGGNGNTIYF
CDR3 DNA: TGTGCCAGCAGTTACGGGGGGAATGGAAACACCATATATTTT
J gene: TRBJ1-3
D gene: .
V gene: TRBV6-5
clone size: .

CDR3 protein: CASSPEAGGPPYEQYF
CDR3 DNA: TGTGCCAGCAGTCCCGAGGCGGGAGGGCCGCCCTACGAGCAGTACTTC
J gene: TRBJ2-7
D gene: TRBD2
V gene: TRBV27
clone size: .

CDR3 protein: CASSPSAVDTQYF
CDR3 DNA: TGTGCCAGCAGCCCGTCAGCGGTAGATACGCAGTATTTT
J gene: TRBJ2-3
D gene: .
V gene: TRBV7-2
clone size: .

CDR3 protein: CASSSDPSVYYGYTF
CDR3 DNA: TGTGCCAGCAGCTCCGACCCTTCCGTTTACTATGGCTACACCTTC
J gene: TRBJ1-2
D gene: .
V gene: TRBV27
clone size: .

CDR3 protein: CASSPPGVTGGSWGYEQYF
CDR3 DNA: TGTGCCAGCAGTCCTCCCGGTGTGACAGGGGGCTCATGGGGCTACGAGCAGTACTTC
J gene: TRBJ2-7
D gene: TRBD1
V gene: TRBV7-9
clone size: .

CDR3 protein: CATSNGVGQYF
CDR3 DNA: TGTGCCACCTCAAACGGCGTCGGGCAGTACTTC
J gene: TRBJ2-7
D gene: .
V gene: TRBV10-3
clone size: few

CDR3 protein: CASIRSTYTEAFF
CDR3 DNA: TGTGCCAGCATTCGGTCAACGTACACTGAAGCTTTCTTT
J gene: TRBJ1-1
D gene: .
V gene: TRBV2
clone size: .

CDR3 protein: CASRDRAYGYTF
CDR3 DNA: TGTGCCAGCAGGGACAGGGCCTATGGCTACACCTTC
J gene: TRBJ1-2
D gene: TRBD1
V gene: TRBV6-1
clone size: once

CDR3 protein: CASPVGGGEIEKLFF
CDR3 DNA: TGTGCCAGCCCCGTGGGGGGCGGGGAAATTGAAAAACTGTTTTTT
J gene: TRBJ1-4
D gene: .
V gene: TRBV19
clone size: .

CDR3 protein: CASSLLGRKQGTGANVLTF
CDR3 DNA: TGTGCCAGCAGTTTATTGGGCCGAAAACAGGGGACTGGGGCCAACGTCCTGACTTTC
J gene: TRBJ2-6
D gene: TRBD1
V gene: TRBV28
clone size: .

CDR3 protein: CASTGGNTEAFF
CDR3 DNA: TGTGCCAGCACAGGGGGTAACACTGAAGCTTTCTTT
J gene: TRBJ1-1
D gene: TRBD1
V gene: TRBV5-4
clone size: .

CDR3 protein: CASSDSGGSYNEQFF
CDR3 DNA: TGTGCCAGCTCAGATAGCGGGGGCTCCTACAATGAGCAGTTCTTC
J gene: TRBJ2-1
D gene: TRBD2
V gene: TRBV18
clone size: .

CDR3 protein: CASSPGTSGTTSTDTQYF
CDR3 DNA: TGTGCCAGCAGCCCTGGGACTAGCGGGACGACTAGCACAGATACGCAGTATTTT
J gene: TRBJ2-3
D gene: TRBD2
V gene: TRBV9
clone size: once

CDR3 protein: CASSRDLVGDNEQFF
CDR3 DNA: TGTGCCAGCAGTAGGGACCTCGTCGGGGACAATGAGCAGTTCTTC
J gene: TRBJ2-1
D gene: .
V gene: TRBV6-1
clone size: .

CDR3 protein: CAIREGLADSASTQYF
CDR3 DNA: TGTGCCATCAGGGAGGGACTAGCGGACTCCGCGTCTACGCAGTATTTT
J gene: TRBJ2-3
D gene: TRBD2
V gene: TRBV10-3
clone size: .

CDR3 protein: CAIAGTNTGELFF
CDR3 DNA: TGTGCCATCGCAGGGACAAACACCGGGGAGCTGTTTTTT
J gene: TRBJ2-2
D gene: .
V gene: TRBV10-3
clone size: .

CDR3 protein: CSVTSRYTDTQYF
CDR3 DNA: TGCAGCGTTACCAGCAGATACACAGATACGCAGTATTTT
J gene: TRBJ2-3
D gene: .
V gene: TRBV29-1
clone size: .

CDR3 protein: CASSFLEGRATDTQYF
CDR3 DNA: TGTGCCAGCAGCTTTCTCGAGGGGAGAGCCACAGATACGCAGTATTTT
J gene: TRBJ2-3
D gene: .
V gene: TRBV7-6
clone size: .

CDR3 protein: CAWSAGGNTIYF
CDR3 DNA: TGTGCCTGGAGTGCAGGCGGAAACACCATATATTTT
J gene: TRBJ1-3
D gene: .
V gene: TRBV30
clone size: .

CDR3 protein: CASSLREGDTQYF
CDR3 DNA: TGTGCCAGCAGCTTAAGAGAGGGGGATACGCAGTATTTT
J gene: TRBJ2-3
D gene: .
V gene: TRBV7-3
clone size: .

CDR3 protein: CASTVDDSGRPTDTQYF
CDR3 DNA: TGTGCCAGCACCGTGGATGATAGCGGTAGGCCCACAGATACGCAGTATTTT
J gene: TRBJ2-3
D gene: .
V gene: TRBV9
clone size: .

CDR3 protein: CASSHSSDRGRFKNIQYF
CDR3 DNA: TGCGCCAGCAGCCATTCCTCGGACAGGGGAAGATTCAAAAACATTCAGTACTTC
J gene: TRBJ2-4
D gene: TRBD1
V gene: TRBV4-1
clone size: .

CDR3 protein: CASSQGQWGYGYTF
CDR3 DNA: TGTGCCAGCAGCCAAGGGCAATGGGGTTATGGCTACACCTTC
J gene: TRBJ1-2
D gene: .
V gene: TRBV14
clone size: .

CDR3 protein: CASSVAPAGAVISGANVLTF
CDR3 DNA: TGTGCCAGCAGCGTAGCCCCGGCAGGGGCTGTCATCTCTGGGGCCAACGTCCTGACTTTC
J gene: TRBJ2-6
D gene: .
V gene: TRBV9
clone size: .

CDR3 protein: CSVLGLEETQYF
CDR3 DNA: TGCAGCGTCCTGGGGCTGGAGGAGACCCAGTACTTC
J gene: TRBJ2-5
D gene: .
V gene: TRBV29-1
clone size: .

CDR3 protein: CASSLPVQETQYF
CDR3 DNA: TGTGCCAGCAGTTTACCGGTCCAAGAGACCCAGTACTTC
J gene: TRBJ2-5
D gene: .
V gene: TRBV28
clone size: .

CDR3 protein: CASSPKLASNEQFF
CDR3 DNA: TGTGCCAGCTCACCTAAACTAGCGAGCAATGAGCAGTTCTTC
J gene: TRBJ2-1
D gene: TRBD2
V gene: TRBV18
clone size: .

CDR3 protein: CASSKGEEQYF
CDR3 DNA: TGTGCCAGCTCCAAGGGGGAGGAGCAGTACTTC
J gene: TRBJ2-7
D gene: .
V gene: TRBV18
clone size: .

CDR3 protein: CASSLWSASYEQYF
CDR3 DNA: TGCGCCAGCAGCTTGTGGTCAGCTTCCTACGAGCAGTACTTC
J gene: TRBJ2-7
D gene: .
V gene: TRBV5-1
clone size: .

CDR3 protein: CASSIGVGGYYNEQFF
CDR3 DNA: TGTGCCAGCAGCATCGGTGTAGGGGGCTACTACAATGAGCAGTTCTTC
J gene: TRBJ2-1
D gene: TRBD1
V gene: TRBV28
clone size: once

CDR3 protein: CASTFYAGPGELFF
CDR3 DNA: TGTGCCAGCACTTTTTATGCGGGTCCGGGGGAGCTGTTTTTT
J gene: TRBJ2-2
D gene: .
V gene: TRBV28
clone size: .

CDR3 protein: CASSPAGAFYEQYF
CDR3 DNA: TGTGCCAGCTCACCGGCAGGAGCATTCTACGAGCAGTACTTC
J gene: TRBJ2-7
D gene: .
V gene: TRBV18
clone size: .

CDR3 protein: CASKKGPNTGELFF
CDR3 DNA: TGTGCCAGCAAGAAGGGGCCGAACACCGGGGAGCTGTTTTTT
J gene: TRBJ2-2
D gene: .
V gene: TRBV27
clone size: .

CDR3 protein: CSVRPGASTDTQYF
CDR3 DNA: TGCAGCGTGCGTCCAGGGGCTAGCACAGATACGCAGTATTTT
J gene: TRBJ2-3
D gene: .
V gene: TRBV29-1
clone size: .

CDR3 protein: CASSPSGRGTYNEQFF
CDR3 DNA: TGTGCCAGCAGCCCTAGTGGGCGGGGAACCTACAATGAGCAGTTCTTC
J gene: TRBJ2-1
D gene: .
V gene: TRBV9
clone size: .

CDR3 protein: CASSPIWGTSYEQYF
CDR3 DNA: TGTGCCAGCAGCCCAATTTGGGGGACTAGCTACGAGCAGTACTTC
J gene: TRBJ2-7
D gene: TRBD2
V gene: TRBV11-2
clone size: .

CDR3 protein: CASSLEGGSTDTQYF
CDR3 DNA: TGTGCCAGCAGCTTAGAAGGCGGGAGCACAGATACGCAGTATTTT
J gene: TRBJ2-3
D gene: .
V gene: TRBV11-1
clone size: .

CDR3 protein: CASSYRGFETQYF
CDR3 DNA: TGTGCCAGCAGCTACAGGGGCTTCGAGACCCAGTACTTC
J gene: TRBJ2-5
D gene: TRBD1
V gene: TRBV11-3
clone size: .

CDR3 protein: CASSLSSGSYEQYF
CDR3 DNA: TGTGCCAGCAGTTTAAGTTCTGGCTCCTACGAGCAGTACTTC
J gene: TRBJ2-7
D gene: .
V gene: TRBV27
clone size: .

CDR3 protein: CASGLEQVGEQFF
CDR3 DNA: TGTGCTAGTGGTTTGGAGCAAGTTGGTGAGCAGTTCTTC
J gene: TRBJ2-1
D gene: .
V gene: TRBV12-5
clone size: .

CDR3 protein: CASSPRLAGVTGELFF
CDR3 DNA: TGTGCCAGCAGCCCGAGACTAGCGGGAGTTACCGGGGAGCTGTTTTTT
J gene: TRBJ2-2
D gene: TRBD2
V gene: TRBV7-9
clone size: .